The subject of this entry is one T cell receptor beta chain. Its antigen is still unknown. Base qualities were left out, and no much larger clone turns up one base away. The data were taken from a study of cytomegalovirus exposure and HLA in healthy donors (dated by TCRdb to about 2017). With respect to the entire study: In an earlier analysis of 550 to 750 of the donors, roughly 300 Gb of sequence data and 117 million unique TCR beta sequences from about 179 million T cells were reported. An early release that covered more than 550 HLA-typed donors contained around 300 gigabases of sequencing data and tens of millions of unique TCR sequences. Among the roughly 400 genotyped donors, around 81% belonged to the genetic ancestry cluster associated with self-reported Caucasian donors. The study aimed to test whether signatures of past pathogen exposure could be identified by cataloging public T cell receptors. The T cell repertoires of roughly 660 subjects were profiled by immunosequencing and related to cytomegalovirus serostatus. Along with the approximately 700-subject first cohort, a separate validation cohort of around 110 different subjects was used. To predict cytomegalovirus infection status, the study brought together high-throughput TCR immunosequencing, statistical association of individual TCRs with disease status, and machine learning. To study patterns of TCR occurrence, a later analysis re-analyzed previously published TCR beta repertoires from 550 to 800 donors and added high-resolution HLA genotyping. Rather than using new phenotypic data, the later analysis identified candidate immune exposures from TCR beta sequences and from how often those sequences occurred across donors. To decide whether each TCR beta V gene segment behaved as functional or pseudogenic, an earlier analysis of some 600 of the donors relied on high-throughput TCR beta sequencing. Donor age, sex, ethnicity and CMV serostatus were compiled alongside the repertoire data. In a later genetic analysis, genome-wide SNP genotypes for about 55% of the 666 donors were used, and that subset was treated as a discovery cohort. All discovery cohort repertoires had been generated using a single sequencing platform. HLA typing covered class I and class II loci at four-digit resolution. The number of donors typed differed by locus, with about 629-640 for A, B, C, DRB1 and DQB1, 522 for DQA1, 606 for DPA1, and 400 to 490 for DPB1. About 5 DR-DQ haplotypes were handled as single units for association and clustering, since linkage in the cohort was strong. Among roughly 400 genotyped donors of the cohort, an average of about 240,000 unique TCR beta nucleotide sequences were sequenced per donor, roughly 20% of them non-productive.

In total, roughly 670 healthy bone marrow donors made up the cohort. At the time of sampling, all cohort members were nominally healthy, though unrecorded immune exposures were likely present. The donor tested CMV seropositive, placing the donor among the 289 seropositive members of the cohort. Each donor provided a peripheral blood sample, and peripheral blood mononuclear cells were used for TCR beta sequencing. Genomic DNA was extracted from the blood cell samples with the Qiagen DNeasy Blood Extraction Kit. Broader findings and caveats from the paper: The authors suggested that the approach could potentially be generalized to other disease states and immunological phenotypes. This cohort had only TCR beta chains sequenced, and the lack of alpha or paired-chain data limited which features could be detected. Over 15 rarely observed V segments, including chromosome 9 orphons, were excluded from the earlier analysis of about 600 of the donors because counts were too low. Specific HLA alleles were associated with 15,000 to 20,000 TCR beta sequences at a false discovery rate of 0.05 in a later analysis. Roughly uniform sequencing depth across donors was assumed in presence/absence analyses, although this assumption may not hold. A later analysis found that HLA-associated TCR beta chains were more clonally expanded and had lower generation probabilities than equally common non-associated chains. The study gave a list of around 170 TCR beta chains associated with cytomegalovirus. A later analysis found that most CMV-associated TCR beta chains appeared HLA-restricted, with HLA associations seemingly driven largely by CMV exposure. A group of highly shared sequence variants was considered likely to be a technical artifact of the sequencing pipeline. The 87-base-pair reads could not distinguish some IMGT-functional V segments, including TRBV6-2 and TRBV6-3, so those segments were excluded. Because some donors lacked HLA typing at each locus, the association tests relied only on the typed subset. Three of the identified cytomegalovirus-associated TCR beta chains were confirmed in vitro to be specific for cytomegalovirus antigens. Cytomegalovirus status was reported to be diagnosed by the classifier with high specificity and sensitivity in both the original and validation cohorts. While some public TCRs were present in many individuals, most TCR sequences turned up only very rarely across donors. An earlier analysis of around 600 of the donors showed that most TCR beta V segments appeared in productive rearrangements either about 87% or about 30% of the time, which broadly matched IMGT annotations. In a later genetic analysis, a missense DCLRE1C variant was associated with V-gene and J-gene trimming of TCR beta chains, and the association was replicated in an independent cohort. When HLA alleles, especially DR and DQ, strongly co-occurred, TCR associations were difficult to assign to individual alleles. A later analysis reported that several top co-occurrence clusters appeared linked to parvovirus B19, influenza, CMV and Epstein-Barr virus. A further reported finding was that TCR beta sequences accurately predicted the HLA-A and HLA-B alleles for most subjects in the first cohort. In a later analysis, the rate of TCR association differed among HLA loci, with DRB1 alleles having the most associated TCRs and HLA-C alleles having the fewest. For the cohort, immune exposure information was limited to CMV serostatus. Correlated functional status among segregating V segments might reflect linkage disequilibrium, but an unknown experimental factor could not be ruled out. In a later genetic analysis, fewer N-insertions in productive TCRs were reported among donors in an Asian-associated ancestry cluster than the approximately 670-donor mean.

The CDR3 spans 15 residues, from the cysteine through the phenylalanine. Of all the DNA, just the CDR3 is kept, 45 bases in frame from base 1. Reading the germline V gene gives CDR1 SGHRS and CDR2 YFSETQ. Here V drops 9 bases and J drops 2 bases, and the junction holds 10 bases not matched to any gene. Library preparation used the immunoSEQ multiplex PCR assay. A mixture of 60 forward primers for TCR Vbeta segments and 13 reverse primers for TCR Jbeta segments was used in the multiplex PCR. The CDR3 region of rearranged TCR beta genes was amplified from genomic DNA with a multiplex PCR assay. The Illumina HiSeq System was used to sequence the amplified TCR beta libraries as 87-base-pair reads. In the authors' own workflow: Across the roughly 640 repertoires, a later analysis counted approximately 83 million unique TCR beta chains, roughly 11 million of which were shared by at least two donors. To remove PCR and sequencing errors, raw reads were error-corrected and collapsed into unique sequences using a nearest-neighbor algorithm that merged closely related sequences. CDR3 sequences were aligned to IMGT reference sequences to assign V, D and J gene segments. For a sequence to be retained, at least a six-nucleotide match to both a V gene segment and a J gene segment was required. A rearrangement was called productive if the CDR3 had no stop codons and remained in frame with V and J, and every other rearrangement was called non-productive. CDR3 was defined according to IMGT convention as the region running from the second conserved V-encoded cysteine to the conserved J-encoded phenylalanine. Sequences without an unambiguous match to a single V gene segment were excluded from the earlier analysis of over 500 of the donors. An earlier analysis of 450 to 650 of the donors called V segments functional above 56.7% productive rearrangements and segregating when the between-donor standard deviation exceeded 5%. A statistical classification framework was built for diagnosing cytomegalovirus status from the catalog of TCR beta chain sequences. V and J gene assignment, in a later analysis, came from comparing TCR nucleotide sequences with IMGT/GENE-DB human TR gene sequences. A later analysis assigned CDR3 sequences and most-parsimonious VDJ recombination scenarios with the TCRdist pipeline. A later analysis defined each TCR beta chain by its CDR3 amino acid sequence plus V-gene family, and excluded reads lacking a unique V-gene family. To address suspected cross-contamination and a sequencing artifact, a later analysis removed roughly 640 highly shared, low-generation-probability nucleotide sequences. In a later analysis, a clonal expansion index was calculated for each public chain from normalized within-repertoire ranks of inferred template counts. In a later analysis, generation probabilities were computed using a VDJ recombination model fitted to out-of-frame rearrangements, and the results were checked against IGoR. Hypergeometric tests were used in a later analysis to score TCR-TCR, TCR-HLA and TCR-CMV co-occurrence, with a repertoire-size bias correction applied to the TCR pairs. In a later analysis, false discovery rates were estimated by permuting HLA or CMV assignments 20 times. In a later analysis, co-occurring TCRs were grouped using DBSCAN, with TCRdist sequence similarity added in when clustering inside HLA-allele-positive subsets. Repertoires with fewer than 30,000 or more than 120,000 public chains were left out of co-occurrence clustering, as were a handful of repertoires with anomalous nucleotide sharing. In its TCRdb copy, this immuneACCESS table keeps in-frame sequences only and misses some clones. Where compared with another copy, unresolved V genes explain less than half of these, and the others have no known cause. The V and J calls and clone size were taken over from that table, and D and trimming were inferred from the DNA. The sample profile shows around 190,000 clones; about 80% of them were found once. Jointly, the top ten make up around 4.3% of the sample.

What was sequenced was PBMCs. The receptor chain draws on TRBV5-1 and TRBJ2-1, with 8 central nucleotides matching TRBD2. This clonotype was sampled from a woman in her twenties or thirties in good health and CMV-seropositive. The CDR3 has the sequence CATKAGVGPYNEQFF. The DNA sequence is TGCGCCACCAAAGCGGGGGTGGGTCCCTACAATGAGCAGTTCTTC.